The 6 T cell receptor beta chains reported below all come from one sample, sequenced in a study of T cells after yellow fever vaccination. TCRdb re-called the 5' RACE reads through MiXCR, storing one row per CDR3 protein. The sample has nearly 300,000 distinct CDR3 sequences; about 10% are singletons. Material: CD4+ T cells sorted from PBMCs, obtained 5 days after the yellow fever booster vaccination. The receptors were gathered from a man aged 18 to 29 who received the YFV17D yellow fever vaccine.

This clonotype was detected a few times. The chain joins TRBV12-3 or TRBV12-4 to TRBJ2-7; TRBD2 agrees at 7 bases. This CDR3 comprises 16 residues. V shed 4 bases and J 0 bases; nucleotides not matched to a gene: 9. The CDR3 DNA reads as TGTGCCAGCAGTTCCTGGGGGGGTGGGAGCTCCTACGAGCAGTACTTC. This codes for CASSSWGGGSSYEQYF.

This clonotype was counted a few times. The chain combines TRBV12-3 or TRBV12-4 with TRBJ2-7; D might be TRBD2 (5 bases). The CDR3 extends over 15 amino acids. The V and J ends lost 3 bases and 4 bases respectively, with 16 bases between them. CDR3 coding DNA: TGTGCCAGCAGTTTTAGTTCGGTCGGCGGGTACGAGCAGTACTTC. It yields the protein CASSFSSVGGYEQYF.

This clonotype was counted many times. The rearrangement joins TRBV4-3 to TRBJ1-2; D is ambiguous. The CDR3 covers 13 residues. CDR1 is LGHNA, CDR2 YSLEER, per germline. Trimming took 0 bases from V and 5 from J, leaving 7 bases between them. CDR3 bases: TGCGCCAGCAGCCAAGATCCAGATTATGGCTACACCTTC. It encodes CASSQDPDYGYTF.

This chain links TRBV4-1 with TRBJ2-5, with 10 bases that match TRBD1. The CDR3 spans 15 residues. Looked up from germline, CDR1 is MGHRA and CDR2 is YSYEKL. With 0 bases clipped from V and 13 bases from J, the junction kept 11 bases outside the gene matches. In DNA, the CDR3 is TGCGCCAGCAGCCAAGACTCGGGACAGGGGACCAGGGGGTACTTC. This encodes CASSQDSGQGTRGYF.

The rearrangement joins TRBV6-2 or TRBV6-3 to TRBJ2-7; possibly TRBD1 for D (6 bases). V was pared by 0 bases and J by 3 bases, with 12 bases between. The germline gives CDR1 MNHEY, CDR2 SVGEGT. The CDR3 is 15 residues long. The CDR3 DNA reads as TGTGCCAGCAGTTACTCAAGAGGACAGCTCTACGAGCAGTACGTC. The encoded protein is CASSYSRGQLYEQYV.

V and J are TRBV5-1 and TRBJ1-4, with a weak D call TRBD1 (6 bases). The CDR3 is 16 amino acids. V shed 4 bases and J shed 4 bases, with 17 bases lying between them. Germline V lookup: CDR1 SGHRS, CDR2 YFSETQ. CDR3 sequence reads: CASSPGRTAFNEKLFF. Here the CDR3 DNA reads TGCGCCAGCAGCCCGGGACGGACAGCCTTTAATGAAAAACTGTTTTTT.